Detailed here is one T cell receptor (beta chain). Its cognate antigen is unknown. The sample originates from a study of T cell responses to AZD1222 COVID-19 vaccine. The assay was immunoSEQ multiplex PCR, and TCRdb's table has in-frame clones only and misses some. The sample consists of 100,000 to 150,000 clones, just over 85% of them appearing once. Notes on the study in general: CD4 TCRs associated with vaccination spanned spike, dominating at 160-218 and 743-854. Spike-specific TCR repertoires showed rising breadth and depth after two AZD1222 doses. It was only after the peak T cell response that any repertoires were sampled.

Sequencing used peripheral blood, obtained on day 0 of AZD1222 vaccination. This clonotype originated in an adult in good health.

In DNA form, the CDR3 reads TGCGCCAGCAGCTTTGTTGCGAACACCGGGGAGCTGTTTTTT. This sequence encodes CASSFVANTGELFF. The V gene is TRBV5-1, the J gene TRBJ2-2; D is undetermined. The germline gives CDR1 SGHRS, CDR2 YFSETQ. The length of the CDR3 is 14 residues. V lost 2 bases to trimming and J lost 0 bases, with 5 bases between them. Looking up the rest from reference TRBV5-1 and TRBJ2-2 gives the full variable domain: KAGVTQTPRYLIKTRGQQVTLSCSPISGHRSVSWYQQTPGQGLQFLFEYFSETQRNKGNFPGRFSGRQFSNSRSEMNVSTLELGDSALYLCASSFVANTGELFFGEGSRLTVL.